Presented here are 13 T cell receptor beta chains from one specimen sequenced in a study of cytomegalovirus exposure and HLA in healthy donors. In the PCR, 60 Vbeta and 13 Jbeta primers were used. Libraries were prepared by immunoSEQ multiplex PCR; TCRdb keeps only in-frame clonotypes and omits some of them. The table lists over 150,000 clones, 75% to 90% of them singletons. The sequencing input was PBMCs. Source of these receptors: a man in his thirties or forties in good health and CMV-seronegative.

J is TRBJ2-1 and V is TRBV19; 8 nucleotides agree with TRBD2. This CDR3 is built from 14 residues. J was trimmed by 3 bases and V by 7 bases; bases with no gene match: 5. Germline V gene lookup returns CDR1 LNHDA and CDR2 SQIVND (reference sequence). The CDR3 DNA reads as TGTGCCAGTACACTAGCGGAAGACTACAATGAGCAGTTCTTC. It is translated as CASTLAEDYNEQFF.

The V call is TRBV25-1, the J call TRBJ2-1; D might be TRBD1 (5 bases). CDR1 MGHDK and CDR2 SYGVNS come from the germline V gene. The length of the CDR3 is 13 residues. V dropped 2 bases and J dropped 8 bases, with 10 bases sitting between them. Here the CDR3 DNA reads TGTGCCAGCAGTGAACAGGGTTTGTATGAGCAGTTCTTC. Its protein product is CASSEQGLYEQFF.

This rearrangement joins TRBV5-1 to TRBJ1-1; 8 positions match TRBD1. The CDR3 runs 17 residues. Per the germline V gene, CDR1 is SGHRS and CDR2 is YFSETQ. V shed 4 bases and J 1 base; nucleotides not matched to a gene: 12. CDR3 nucleotide sequence: TGCGCCAGCAGCCACCTCGCAACCGGGACAGGGAACACTGAAGCTTTCTTT. Translation gives CASSHLATGTGNTEAFF.

This chain joins TRBV30 and TRBJ2-4; TRBD1 matches 7 bases. From germline, CDR1 is GTSNPN and CDR2 SVGIG (reference sequence). V shed 2 bases and J 0 bases; nucleotides not matched to a gene: 7. CDR3 length: 16 residues. In nucleotides, the CDR3 is TGTGCCTGGAGTTCCGGACAGGTACTAGCCAAAAACATTCAGTACTTC. Translating it yields CAWSSGQVLAKNIQYF. Full variable domain (missing parts from reference TRBV30 and TRBJ2-4): SQTIHQWPATLVQPVGSPLSLECTVEGTSNPNLYWYRQAAGRGLQLLFYSVGIGQISSEVPQNLSASRPQDRQFILSSKKLLLSDSGFYLCAWSSGQVLAKNIQYFGAGTRLSVL.

V is TRBV5-1 and J is TRBJ1-3, with 9 bases identical to TRBD1. In germline, CDR1 is SGHRS, CDR2 YFSETQ. CDR3 length: 16 residues. V was pared by 0 bases and J by 3 bases, with 4 bases of the junction left unmatched. The CDR3 nucleotides are TGCGCCAGCAGCTTGGCCTTGGACAGGGGTGGAAACACCATATATTTT. Translated: CASSLALDRGGNTIYF.

This rearrangement joins TRBV4-1 to TRBJ2-5; D remains unclear. V lost 3 bases and J lost 2, with 4 bases in between. This CDR3 has 12 residues. Germline CDR1 MGHRA, CDR2 YSYEKL. The CDR3 DNA reads TGCGCCAGCAGCCACCCTCAAGAGACCCAGTACTTC. Protein sequence: CASSHPQETQYF.

This clone was seen a handful of times. J is TRBJ2-2 and V is TRBV5-1; D gene uncertain. There are 12 residues in the CDR3. CDR1 is SGHRS, CDR2 YFSETQ, per germline. Trimming took 1 base from V and 6 from J, leaving 4 bases between them. This chain's CDR3 is CASSLSSGELFF. In nucleotides, the CDR3 is TGCGCCAGCAGCTTGTCCTCCGGGGAGCTGTTTTTT.

This clone has only one observation. The V gene is TRBV2, the J gene TRBJ1-1; 7 nucleotides line up with TRBD1. The germline CDR1 and CDR2 sequences are SNHLY and FYNNEI. This CDR3 is 15 amino acids long. With 4 bases clipped from V and 1 base from J, the junction kept 6 bases outside the gene matches. CDR3 sequence: CASSVRQGRNTEAFF. CDR3 DNA: TGTGCCAGCAGTGTACGACAGGGTCGGAACACTGAAGCTTTCTTT.

The V and J genes are TRBV18 and TRBJ2-7; tentatively, D is TRBD1 (6 bases). The CDR3 length is 15 residues. Trimming took 3 bases from V and 3 from J, leaving 15 bases between them. Per the germline V gene, CDR1 is KGHSH and CDR2 is LQKENI. CDR3 DNA: TGTGCCAGCTCACCGAAACAGGGTAGTAGCTACGAGCAGTACTTC. Translated: CASSPKQGSSYEQYF.

The V gene is TRBV4-3, the J gene TRBJ1-6; possibly TRBD1 for D (5 bases). The V gene's germline CDR1 is LGHNA and CDR2 YSLEER. This CDR3 comprises 17 residues. Trimming pared 0 bases from V and 9 bases from J, leaving 18 bases between. This CDR3 reads CASSQDGGDLGSSPLHF. In DNA form, the CDR3 reads TGCGCCAGCAGCCAAGATGGGGGGGATTTAGGGAGTTCACCCCTCCACTTT.

V gene TRBV5-6 combines with J gene TRBJ1-4; TRBD1 matches 9 bases. The J segment lost 8 bases and the V segment lost 1 base, leaving 18 bases of the junction unmatched. This CDR3 is 19 amino acids long. CDR1 SGHDT and CDR2 YYEEEE come from the germline V gene. CDR3 sequence: CASSLLPTGGDLLLEKLFF. CDR3 nucleotides: TGTGCCAGCAGCTTGCTGCCGACAGGGGGAGATCTCCTTTTAGAAAAACTGTTTTTT.

The rearrangement joins TRBV11-2 to TRBJ1-1, with D possibly matching TRBD1 (5 bases). Germline CDR1 reads SGHAT; CDR2 reads FQNNGV. The CDR3 consists of 16 residues. V was cut by 0 bases and J by 6 bases, with 17 bases left in between. CDR3 DNA: TGTGCCAGCAGCTTAGAATACGGGGGAAGGGTGGCTGAAGCTTTCTTT. Its protein product is CASSLEYGGRVAEAFF.

The sample holds a few counts of this clone. The V gene is TRBV5-6, the J gene TRBJ1-1; TRBD1 agrees at 9 bases. CDR3 length: 12 amino acids. V shed 2 bases, J shed 10 bases, and the junction held 3 bases outside the gene matches. Germline CDR1 reads SGHDT; CDR2 reads YYEEEE. The CDR3 sequence is CASSFGTGRAFF. Written as DNA, the CDR3 is TGTGCCAGCAGCTTCGGGACAGGGAGAGCTTTCTTT.